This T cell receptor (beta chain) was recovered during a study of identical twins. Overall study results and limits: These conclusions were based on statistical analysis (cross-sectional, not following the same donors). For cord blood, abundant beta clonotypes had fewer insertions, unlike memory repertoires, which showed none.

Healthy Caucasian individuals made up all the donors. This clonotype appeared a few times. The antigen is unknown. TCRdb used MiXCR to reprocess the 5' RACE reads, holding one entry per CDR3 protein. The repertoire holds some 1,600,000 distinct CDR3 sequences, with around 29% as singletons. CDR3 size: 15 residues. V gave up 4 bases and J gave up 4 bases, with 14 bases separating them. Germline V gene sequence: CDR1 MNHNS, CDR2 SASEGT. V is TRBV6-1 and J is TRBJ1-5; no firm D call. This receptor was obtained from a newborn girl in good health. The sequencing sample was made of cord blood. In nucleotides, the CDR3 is TGTGCCAGCAGTGGTGAGCAGACCCTAAATCAGCCCCAGCATTTT. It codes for CASSGEQTLNQPQHF.